This TCR beta chain emerged from a study of blood T cell repertoires in COVID-19. Which cohort a participant joined came from the clinical history participants gave. Authors' methods: Reference gene primer amplification in the assay estimated nucleated cell counts. TCRdb keeps only in-frame clones here, not all; method: immunoSEQ multiplex PCR. D and trimming come from the DNA, and the V and J calls and clone size come from that table. The sample contains some 300,000 clones, around 89% of which appear only once. From germline, CDR1 is GTSNPN and CDR2 SVGIG (reference sequence). The V segment lost 0 bases and the J segment 9 bases; nucleotides outside the gene matches: 8. The CDR3 has 14 amino acids.

The TCR originated in a woman under 30 with acute COVID-19. The rearrangement joins TRBV30 to TRBJ2-1, with 7 nucleotides matching TRBD2. The specimen was PBMCs or T cells enriched from blood (not recorded which). The CDR3 spells CAWSVGGSLAEQFF. The CDR3 nucleotides read TGTGCCTGGAGTGTCGGCGGGAGCTTGGCTGAGCAGTTCTTC.